The source of this T cell receptor beta chain is a study of regulatory T cells in long-lasting Graves disease. As for the study in general: In persistent Graves' disease, antithyroid drugs had been taken for over 5 years and TSH receptor antibodies stayed positive.

Regarding the study as a whole: Newly diagnosed disease favored TRBV20-1 and TRBJ2-1 over persistent disease. With a small sample size, accuracy may have been reduced.

To make TCR beta libraries, researchers used iRepertoire HTBI primers and Arm-PCR of CDR3 regions. From the multiplex PCR reads, TCRdb called clonotypes with MiXCR, one entry per CDR3 protein. The sample lists roughly 300,000 distinct CDR3 sequences, 22% seen once, with roughly three fifths in the top ten. In its sample, this clonotype was seen a few times. The antigen is unknown. The CDR3 runs 16 residues. Germline loops: CDR1 DFQATT, CDR2 SNEGSKA (reference sequence). V lost 1 base to trimming and J lost 1 base; unmatched junction nucleotides: 8. Stated time point: persistent/refractory GD, antithyroid drugs over 5 years with positive TRAb. Extracted PBMC RNA gave rise to the TCR library.

This specimen consisted of peripheral blood mononuclear cells (PBMCs), obtained when the disease was refractory, from a patient treated with antithyroid drugs. This chain joins TRBV20-1 and TRBJ2-7; 9 bases map to TRBD2. This TCR came from a female donor with Graves disease. The CDR3 spells CSARGLSGRRSYEQYF. The CDR3 DNA reads as TGCAGTGCTAGAGGCCTTAGCGGGAGAAGGTCCTACGAGCAGTACTTC.